This T cell receptor delta chain is from a study of Vδ1+ human thymocytes. Regarding the study as a whole: Despite high sort purity, about 20% of thymic T cell receptor delta sequences were Vdelta2. Highly polyclonal TRG and TRD repertoires with Gaussian CDR3 length distributions appeared in thymus. Bulk data may be misread because of unexpected Vdelta2 sequences.

The template was reverse-transcribed extracted RNA. CDR3 amplicons came from multiplex PCR with pooled V-gene forward and constant-region reverse primers. TCRdb re-processed the multiplex PCR reads via CATT. The sample lists under 25,000 delta-chain clones, 25% to 30% occurring once. Thymocytes were sorted as CD3+ TCRVdelta1+ TCRVdelta2- after alphabeta T cell depletion. Between 98% and 99.6% of sorted thymocytes were Vdelta1+. CDR3 size: 21 residues. Germline values: CDR1 TSWWSYY, CDR2 QGS. Unmatched junction bases numbered 18, after V lost 0 bases and J lost 0 bases. This clone was detected only a few times. No antigen is known for it.

This TCR was sampled from a boy in the first two years of life who had congenital heart surgery. The chain carries TRDV1 and TRDJ1; TRDD3 agrees at 8 bases. Sequenced input: Vdelta1+ gamma-delta thymocytes from the thymus. Subset indicated: FACS-sorted CD3+ TCRalphabeta- TCRVdelta1+ TCRVdelta2- thymocytes. DNA of the CDR3: TGTGCTCTTGGGGAACTATTGGGAATGCGTACTGGGGGGTCTGACACCGATAAACTCATCTTT. It specifies CALGELLGMRTGGSDTDKLIF.